The 30 T cell receptor beta chains in this list originate from one sample, sequenced in a study of blood T cell repertoires in COVID-19 (dated by TCRdb to 2018 to 2020). Libraries were built with the immunoSEQ multiplex PCR assay. TCRdb's version of the immuneACCESS table is confined to in-frame rearrangements and falls short of the full clone set. An unresolved V gene accounts for under half of the shortfall where checked; the remainder is of unknown origin. A total of more than 45,000 clones appear in this sample, roughly 89% of them only once. The ten largest make up roughly 6% of the sample. Input material: peripheral blood. Receptors originate from a man aged 65 to 79 with active COVID-19.

The CDR3 coding sequence is TGTGCCAGCAGTTTAAGGACTAGCACAGATACGCAGTATTTT. It yields the protein CASSLRTSTDTQYF. This chain uses TRBV28 with TRBJ2-3, with a possible D match to TRBD2 (5 bases). The CDR3 has 14 residues. V lost 2 bases, J lost 0 bases, and 6 bases lay in between. Germline-derived CDR1 and CDR2 are MDHEN and SYDVKM.

V gene TRBV4-2 combines with J gene TRBJ2-1; tentative D call: TRBD1 (5 bases). The germline gives CDR1 LGHNA, CDR2 YNFKEQ. V was pared by 0 bases and J by 8 bases, with 8 bases between. The CDR3 consists of 13 residues. CDR3 amino acids: CASSQDLRDEQFF. The CDR3 DNA reads TGTGCCAGCAGCCAAGATCTCAGGGATGAGCAGTTCTTC.

This clone turned up a few times. V and J are TRBV4-2 and TRBJ2-7, with 7 bases identical to TRBD1. Trimming took 1 base from V and 2 from J; bases not matched to a gene: 5. Germline CDR1 is LGHNA and CDR2 is YNFKEQ. The CDR3 covers 15 residues. The CDR3 loop is CASSQAGQSTYEQYF. In nucleotides, the CDR3 is TGTGCCAGCAGCCAAGCGGGACAGAGTACCTACGAGCAGTACTTC.

This clone has a single count. The chain links TRBV7-9 to TRBJ1-1; possibly TRBD1 for D (5 bases). Germline values: CDR1 SEHNR, CDR2 FQNEAQ (reference sequence). Trimming shortened V by 6 bases and J by 4 bases, and 12 bases separated the two germline ends. This CDR3 has 13 residues. This chain's CDR3 is CASRSGGGTEAFF. CDR3 coding DNA: TGTGCCAGCAGGTCCGGGGGGGGCACTGAAGCTTTCTTT. Filled out from reference TRBV7-9 and TRBJ1-1, the complete variable domain reads DTGVSQNPRHKITKRGQNVTFRCDPISEHNRLYWYRQTLGQGPEFLTYFQNEAQLEKSRLLSDRFSAERPKGSFSTLEIQRTEQGDSAMYLCASRSGGGTEAFFGQGTRLTVV.

The chain links TRBV19 to TRBJ1-6; no clear D. The germline gives CDR1 LNHDA, CDR2 SQIVND (reference sequence). The CDR3 has 18 amino acids. V was shortened by 5 bases and J by 1 base, with 18 bases between the two germline ends. CDR3 sequence: CASSPYAGSLSYNSPLHF. In DNA form, the CDR3 reads TGTGCCAGTAGTCCATACGCGGGAAGCCTATCCTATAATTCACCCCTCCACTTT.

V gene TRBV5-1 combines with J gene TRBJ2-2, with no clear D. Germline loops: CDR1 SGHRS, CDR2 YFSETQ. The CDR3 is made up of 14 amino acids. Deletions cut 0 bases from V and 2 bases from J, with 5 bases between. The CDR3 sequence: CASSLEANTGELFF. In DNA, the CDR3 is TGCGCCAGCAGCTTGGAAGCAAACACCGGGGAGCTGTTTTTT.

The chain uses TRBV25-1 and TRBJ2-5; D gene uncertain. V dropped 3 bases and J dropped 4 bases, with 9 bases sitting between them. CDR1 MGHDK and CDR2 SYGVNS come from the germline V gene. CDR3 length equals 13 residues. CDR3 residues: CASSDLVTETQYF. CDR3 nucleotide sequence: TGTGCCAGCAGTGACCTAGTTACAGAGACCCAGTACTTC.

The chain employs TRBV7-3 and TRBJ1-1; D unresolved. The V end lost 2 bases, the J end lost 1 base, and 5 bases lay between the germline ends. The germline gives CDR1 SGHTA, CDR2 FQGTGA. CDR3 size: 13 residues. CDR3 nucleotides: TGTGCCAGCAGCTTATTTAAGAACACTGAAGCTTTCTTT. Encoded protein: CASSLFKNTEAFF.

The V gene is TRBV11-2, the J gene TRBJ2-1; 9 positions agree with TRBD1. The V and J ends lost 4 bases and 4 bases, in that order; junction bases with no gene match: 8. CDR1 is SGHAT and CDR2 is FQNNGV in the germline V gene. The CDR3 extends over 16 amino acids. The CDR3 DNA follows: TGTGCCAGCAGCTCCTCTTGGACAGGGGAGTACAATGAGCAGTTCTTC. It codes for CASSSSWTGEYNEQFF.

In its sample, this clone was seen a few times. The chain links TRBV10-2 to TRBJ1-5; 7 bases are shared with TRBD1. In germline, CDR1 is WSHSY, CDR2 SAAADI. The CDR3 is made up of 15 amino acids. The trim removed 3 bases at V and 7 bases at J, leaving 9 bases unmatched. CDR3 nucleotide sequence: TGCGCCAGCAGTGAAAGTGGGACAGCCCTACAGCCCCAGCATTTT. The encoded protein is CASSESGTALQPQHF.

The rearrangement links TRBV5-4 to TRBJ2-7; D not certain. The CDR3 has 14 residues. The germline V and J ends were trimmed by 4 bases and 0 bases, with 11 bases remaining between them. The germline V gene encodes CDR1 SGHNT and CDR2 YYREEE (reference sequence). The CDR3 reads CASSPAAPSYEQYF. Written as DNA, the CDR3 is TGTGCCAGCAGCCCTGCGGCCCCCTCCTACGAGCAGTACTTC. The whole variable domain, remainder taken from reference TRBV5-4 and TRBJ2-7, is ETGVTQSPTHLIKTRGQQVTLRCSSQSGHNTVSWYQQALGQGPQFIFQYYREEENGRGNFPPRFSGLQFPNYSSELNVNALELDDSALYLCASSPAAPSYEQYFGPGTRLTVT.

The chain has TRBV6-2 or TRBV6-3 and TRBJ2-7, with 7 bases identical to TRBD2. The length of the CDR3 is 13 residues. With 6 bases clipped from V and 8 bases from J, the junction kept 10 bases outside the gene matches. CDR1 is MNHEY, CDR2 SVGEGT, per germline. The CDR3 DNA reads TGTGCCAGCAGCCTCCGGGACTACCAGCAGCAGTACTTC. Its translation is CASSLRDYQQQYF.

This clone has a single count. The genes are TRBV3-1 (or the pseudogene TRBV3-2) and TRBJ2-5; 8 bases are shared with TRBD1. CDR1 and CDR2 from the germline V gene are LGHDT and YNNKEL (reference sequence). The CDR3 consists of 13 residues. V lost 4 bases, J lost 9 bases, and 7 bases stayed unmatched. The CDR3 protein is CASSLGQGGAQYF. The CDR3 DNA is TGTGCCAGCAGCCTAGGACAGGGTGGAGCCCAGTACTTC.

This chain links TRBV2 with TRBJ2-3; 9 nucleotides line up with TRBD2. CDR3 size: 15 residues. Trimming cost V 4 bases and J 5 bases; bases outside gene matches: 7. Germline V CDR1 and CDR2: SNHLY, FYNNEI. As DNA, the CDR3 is TGTGCCAGCAGTGTGGCGGGGGGGCTTGTAGATACGCAGTATTTT. This gives the protein CASSVAGGLVDTQYF.

The chain joins TRBV3-1 (or the pseudogene TRBV3-2) to TRBJ2-2; 8 bases match TRBD2. V shed 7 bases and J 4 bases; nucleotides not matched to a gene: 8. The germline gives CDR1 LGHDT, CDR2 YNNKEL (reference sequence). The CDR3 covers 15 residues. CDR3 sequence (DNA): TGTGCCAGCACCTGGGCCGGGACTAGCACCGGGGAGCTGTTTTTT. Translated: CASTWAGTSTGELFF.

The chain employs TRBV7-8 and TRBJ1-2; D gene ambiguous. Germline V lookup: CDR1 SGHVS, CDR2 FQNEAQ. The CDR3 has 14 amino acids. V shed 1 base and J shed 2 bases, with 8 bases lying between them. Here the CDR3 reads CASSLDQANYGYTF. For the CDR3, the DNA is TGTGCCAGCAGCTTAGATCAGGCAAACTATGGCTACACCTTC.

CDR3 sequence (DNA): TGTGCCAGCAGCTTAAAGAGGGTCCCTGAAGCTTTCTTT. Its protein product is CASSLKRVPEAFF. V gene TRBV13 combines with J gene TRBJ1-1; the D is unclear. There are 13 residues in the CDR3. The germline V gene encodes CDR1 PRHDT and CDR2 FYEKMQ (reference sequence). Trimming cost V 2 bases and J 6 bases, with 10 bases left between them.

The chain links TRBV6-2 or TRBV6-3 to TRBJ2-3, with 10 bases fitting TRBD2. Trimming removed 2 bases from V and 1 base from J; junction bases left unmatched: 6. The germline CDR1 and CDR2 sequences are MNHEY and SVGEGT. The CDR3 has 17 amino acids. The CDR3 protein is CASSYKRGGRGTDTQYF. The CDR3 region has the DNA TGTGCCAGCAGTTACAAGCGGGGGGGCCGAGGCACAGATACGCAGTATTTT.

This sequence joins TRBV3-1 (or the pseudogene TRBV3-2) and TRBJ1-4; the match to TRBD1 covers 7 bases. J lost 3 bases, V lost 4 bases, and 14 bases had no gene match. This CDR3 is built from 18 residues. Looked up from germline, CDR1 is LGHDT and CDR2 is YNNKEL (reference sequence). CDR3 amino acids: CASSRHRGLNTPNEKLFF. The DNA of the CDR3 is TGTGCCAGCAGCCGGCACAGGGGCCTAAATACCCCTAATGAAAAACTGTTTTTT.

The chain combines TRBV3-1 (or the pseudogene TRBV3-2) with TRBJ1-4; tentatively, D is TRBD1 (5 bases). V was pared by 4 bases and J by 8 bases, with 17 bases between. This CDR3 is 15 amino acids long. The germline V gene encodes CDR1 LGHDT and CDR2 YNNKEL (reference sequence). In DNA form, the CDR3 reads TGTGCCAGCAGCCCCCTCGGGGGTTGGGGAGAAAAACTGTTTTTT. Its translation is CASSPLGGWGEKLFF.

As DNA, the CDR3 is TGTGCCAGCAGAGGACAGGGGGTCACCGGGGAGCTGTTTTTT. Protein sequence: CASRGQGVTGELFF. The V and J genes are TRBV3-1 (or the pseudogene TRBV3-2) and TRBJ2-2; 10 bases fit TRBD1. The V gene's germline CDR1 is LGHDT and CDR2 YNNKEL (reference sequence). The ends lost 6 bases at V and 4 bases at J; junction bases unmatched: 2. This CDR3 has 14 residues.

The rearrangement joins TRBV11-2 to TRBJ2-1; D possibly corresponds to TRBD2 (6 bases). This CDR3 comprises 15 residues. Per the germline V gene, CDR1 is SGHAT and CDR2 is FQNNGV. The germline V and J ends were trimmed by 3 bases and 7 bases, with 16 bases remaining between them. CDR3 sequence reads: CASSFRPGGVNEQFF. CDR3 nucleotides: TGTGCCAGCAGCTTCAGGCCCGGAGGGGTGAATGAGCAGTTCTTC.

The rearrangement joins TRBV19 to TRBJ1-1; D call uncertain. This CDR3 is built from 13 residues. The germline CDR1 and CDR2 sequences are LNHDA and SQIVND (reference sequence). The V gene lost 5 bases and the J gene lost 7 bases, with 14 bases spanning the gap. The CDR3 nucleotides are TGTGCCAGTAGTTCCCAGGTGGGTCTTGAAGCTTTCTTT. Translation: CASSSQVGLEAFF.

V usage is TRBV5-4 and J usage is TRBJ2-2, with D possibly matching TRBD1 (6 bases). Between the trimmed V and J ends, which lost 1 base and 7 bases, there was a span of 20 bases. CDR3 length equals 17 residues. The germline V gene encodes CDR1 SGHNT and CDR2 YYREEE (reference sequence). The DNA for the CDR3 is TGTGCCAGCAGCTTGAGAGGGACATCGTGGGCGGTCGGGGAGCTGTTTTTT. Translated, it gives CASSLRGTSWAVGELFF.

V usage is TRBV2 and J usage is TRBJ2-1; 9 nucleotides align to TRBD1. This CDR3 contains 15 residues. Germline V gene sequence: CDR1 SNHLY, CDR2 FYNNEI. Trimming took 6 bases from V and 3 from J; bases not matched to a gene: 6. CDR3 sequence: CASRDDRGSYNEQFF. In DNA, the CDR3 is TGTGCCAGCAGGGATGACAGGGGGAGCTACAATGAGCAGTTCTTC.

The rearrangement links TRBV3-1 (or the pseudogene TRBV3-2) to TRBJ2-2; D perhaps matches TRBD2 (6 bases). CDR1 and CDR2 from the germline V gene are LGHDT and YNNKEL (reference sequence). The ends were cut back, 3 bases at V and 5 bases at J, with 13 bases in the middle. This CDR3 has 15 residues. The CDR3, as DNA: TGTGCCAGCAGCCAGCCGACTAGAGTTACCGGGGAGCTGTTTTTT. Its translation: CASSQPTRVTGELFF.

The J gene is TRBJ2-3, the V gene TRBV5-1; 7 bases map to TRBD1. V lost 2 bases, J lost 5 bases, and 2 bases stayed unmatched. The CDR3 is made up of 13 amino acids. Per germline, CDR1 SGHRS and CDR2 YFSETQ. The CDR3 here is CASSFTGVDTQYF. CDR3 nucleotides: TGCGCCAGCAGCTTCACAGGGGTAGATACGCAGTATTTT.

The chain combines TRBV10-3 with TRBJ1-6; the D gene is possibly TRBD1 (6 bases). With 7 bases removed from V and 10 bases from J, the gap between germline ends came to 17 bases. This CDR3 contains 14 residues. The V gene's germline CDR1 is ENHRY and CDR2 SYGVKD. DNA of the CDR3: TGTGCCATCAAGGGGAGGGGGTTAGAGTCACCCCTCCACTTT. Its protein product is CAIKGRGLESPLHF.

The chain joins TRBV6-1 to TRBJ1-1, with D possibly TRBD1 on 5 matching bases. Trimming cost V 1 base and J 6 bases, with 18 bases left between them. Germline CDR1 and CDR2: MNHNS and SASEGT. CDR3 length: 16 amino acids. CDR3 nucleotides: TGTGCCAGCAGTGAAGGGCTGGGCAGGGATCTCCCTGAAGCTTTCTTT. Its translation: CASSEGLGRDLPEAFF.

The genes are TRBV5-1 and TRBJ1-6, with a tentative D call TRBD1 (6 bases). Germline V gives CDR1 SGHRS, CDR2 YFSETQ. This CDR3 is 14 amino acids long. Trimming pared 7 bases from V and 5 bases from J, leaving 13 bases between. The CDR3 sequence: CASRQVLDNSPLHF. The CDR3 DNA reads as TGCGCCAGCCGACAGGTATTAGATAATTCACCCCTCCACTTT. Supplemented by reference TRBV5-1 and TRBJ1-6, the full variable domain reads KAGVTQTPRYLIKTRGQQVTLSCSPISGHRSVSWYQQTPGQGLQFLFEYFSETQRNKGNFPGRFSGRQFSNSRSEMNVSTLELGDSALYLCASRQVLDNSPLHFGNGTRLTVT.